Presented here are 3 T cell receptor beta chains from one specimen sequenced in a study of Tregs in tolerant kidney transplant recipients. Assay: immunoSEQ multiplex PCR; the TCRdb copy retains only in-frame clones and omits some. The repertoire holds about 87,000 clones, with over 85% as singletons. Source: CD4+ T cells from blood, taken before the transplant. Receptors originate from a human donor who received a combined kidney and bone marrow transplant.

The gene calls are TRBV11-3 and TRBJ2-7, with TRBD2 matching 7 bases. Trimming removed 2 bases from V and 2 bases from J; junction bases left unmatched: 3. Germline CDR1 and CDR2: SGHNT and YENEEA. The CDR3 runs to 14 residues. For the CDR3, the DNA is TGTGCCAGCAGCTTACTAGCGGAAACCTACGAGCAGTACTTC. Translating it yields CASSLLAETYEQYF.

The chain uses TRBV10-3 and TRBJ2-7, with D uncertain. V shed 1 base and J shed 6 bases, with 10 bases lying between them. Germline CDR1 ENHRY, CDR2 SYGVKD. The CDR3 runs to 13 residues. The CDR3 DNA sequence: TGTGCCATCAGTGAGTTACGGTCGAGCGAGCAGTACTTC. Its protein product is CAISELRSSEQYF.

CDR3 loop: CASSFFQGANEQYF. DNA of the CDR3: TGTGCCAGCAGCTTTTTTCAGGGGGCAAACGAGCAGTACTTC. This rearrangement joins TRBV7-2 to TRBJ2-7, with TRBD1 matching over 8 bases. The trim removed 3 bases at V and 5 bases at J, leaving 6 bases unmatched. The CDR3 runs 14 residues. Germline V gene lookup returns CDR1 SGHTA and CDR2 FQGNSA. The entire variable domain, with the rest obtained from reference TRBV7-2 and TRBJ2-7, is as follows: GAGVSQSPSNKVTEKGKDVELRCDPISGHTALYWYRQSLGQGLEFLIYFQGNSAPDKSGLPSDRFSAERTGGSVSTLTIQRTQQEDSAVYLCASSFFQGANEQYFGPGTRLTVT.